Shown below are 15 T cell receptor beta chains from a single sample sequenced in a study of radiotherapy plus CTLA-4 blockade in lung cancer (dated by TCRdb to the late 2010s). The library relied on the immunoSEQ multiplex PCR assay. Not all clones reach the TCRdb copy of this immuneACCESS table, which keeps in-frame sequences only. Checked studies attribute under half of the gap to unresolved V genes and leave the rest unexplained. In all, the sample holds 35,000 to 45,000 clones, and approximately 71% of those were seen once. The ten largest clones add up to under 3% of the sample. Sample: peripheral blood, taken from a patient treated with radiotherapy plus ipilimumab. These receptors all stem from a human donor with non-small cell lung cancer whose response to radiotherapy plus ipilimumab could not be evaluated.

The chain joins TRBV28 to TRBJ2-1; tentative D call: TRBD1 (7 bases). The CDR3 runs 18 residues. V gave up 3 bases and J gave up 5 bases, with 23 bases separating them. Germline V gene sequence: CDR1 MDHEN, CDR2 SYDVKM. The CDR3 loop is CASSFKFSGGTVNNEQFF. CDR3 nucleotide sequence: TGTGCCAGCAGTTTCAAGTTTTCAGGCGGGACAGTAAACAATGAGCAGTTCTTC. The entire variable domain, with the rest obtained from reference TRBV28 and TRBJ2-1, is as follows: DVKVTQSSRYLVKRTGEKVFLECVQDMDHENMFWYRQDPGLGLRLIYFSYDVKMKEKGDIPEGYSVSREKKERFSLILESASTNQTSMYLCASSFKFSGGTVNNEQFFGPGTRLTVL.

The V and J genes are TRBV9 and TRBJ2-1; 11 bases match TRBD2. From germline, CDR1 is SGDLS and CDR2 YYNGEE. This CDR3 contains 15 residues. The V and J ends lost 6 bases and 10 bases, in that order; junction bases with no gene match: 12. CDR3 protein: CASTLTSGSRGEQFF. For the CDR3, the DNA is TGTGCCAGCACCTTAACTAGCGGGAGCAGGGGGGAGCAGTTCTTC.

CDR3 amino acids: CASSSTGVGGPYEQYF. For the CDR3, the DNA is TGCGCCAGCAGCTCAACAGGAGTCGGGGGGCCCTACGAGCAGTACTTC. The chain recombines TRBV5-1 with TRBJ2-7; weak D call: TRBD2 (7 bases). With 3 bases removed from V and 2 bases from J, the gap between germline ends came to 18 bases. CDR1 SGHRS and CDR2 YFSETQ come from the germline V gene. The CDR3 spans 16 residues.

This chain joins TRBV4-2 and TRBJ2-7, with 9 bases matching TRBD2. The CDR3 is made up of 16 amino acids. CDR1 and CDR2 from the germline V gene are LGHNA and YNFKEQ. V dropped 4 bases and J dropped 3; count of bases not matched to a gene: 10. CDR3: CASSRVSSGGNYEQYF. CDR3 bases: TGTGCCAGCAGCCGGGTTTCCAGCGGGGGGAACTACGAGCAGTACTTC.

This clone was detected once. The V and J genes are TRBV7-9 and TRBJ1-2; no clear D. Germline CDR1 is SEHNR and CDR2 is FQNEAQ (reference sequence). The CDR3 spans 16 residues. V was shortened by 4 bases and J by 5 bases, with 20 bases between the two germline ends. CDR3 loop: CASSSWPRGPSYGYTF. The CDR3 bases are TGTGCCAGCAGCTCATGGCCCCGAGGCCCCTCGTATGGCTACACCTTC.

The V gene is TRBV27, the J gene TRBJ2-7; TRBD2 matches 9 bases. The germline gives CDR1 MNHEY, CDR2 SMNVEV (reference sequence). J was trimmed by 0 bases and V by 5 bases; bases with no gene match: 5. The length of the CDR3 is 15 residues. This CDR3 is CASSPRLAASYEQYF. CDR3 bases: TGTGCCAGCAGTCCCCGACTAGCGGCCTCCTACGAGCAGTACTTC.

In this sample, this clone turned up once. The J gene is TRBJ2-5, the V gene TRBV4-3, with D unclear. Germline V gene lookup returns CDR1 LGHNA and CDR2 YSLEER. V was trimmed by 5 bases and J by 2 bases, leaving 9 bases between them. The CDR3 is 13 residues long. The CDR3 region is CASSAQVQETQYF. In nucleotides, the CDR3 is TGCGCCAGCAGCGCGCAGGTGCAAGAGACCCAGTACTTC.

V and J are TRBV7-2 and TRBJ2-7; D is perhaps TRBD2 (5 bases). Looked up from germline, CDR1 is SGHTA and CDR2 is FQGNSA. V dropped 5 bases and J dropped 6 bases, with 14 bases sitting between them. This CDR3 contains 13 residues. CDR3 DNA: TGTGCCAGCAGCCCGGCGGGTCGCCTCGAGCAGTACTTC. It yields the protein CASSPAGRLEQYF.

The chain recombines TRBV5-1 with TRBJ1-1; D is perhaps TRBD1 (6 bases). Germline CDR1 SGHRS, CDR2 YFSETQ. This CDR3 comprises 13 residues. The germline V and J ends were trimmed by 2 bases and 1 base, with 6 bases remaining between them. The CDR3 DNA reads as TGCGCCAGCAGCTTACAGGGGAACACTGAAGCTTTCTTT. Its translation is CASSLQGNTEAFF.

The chain links TRBV7-9 to TRBJ2-1; TRBD2 might be the D (6 bases). Trimming pared 8 bases from V and 3 bases from J, leaving 11 bases between. The V gene's germline CDR1 is SEHNR and CDR2 FQNEAQ (reference sequence). This CDR3 has 13 residues. CDR3 DNA sequence: TGTGCCAGCGGGGGGACGGTCTACAATGAGCAGTTCTTC. Translation gives CASGGTVYNEQFF.

The chain has TRBV7-9 and TRBJ2-1; D may be TRBD2 (7 bases). The V gene's germline CDR1 is SEHNR and CDR2 FQNEAQ (reference sequence). The CDR3 spans 17 residues. V gave up 5 bases and J gave up 9 bases, with 26 bases separating them. Here the CDR3 reads CASSPPTGRGEGGEQFF. The CDR3 DNA is TGTGCCAGCAGCCCCCCTACGGGTCGGGGGGAGGGGGGTGAGCAGTTCTTC.

The chain couples TRBV4-1 to TRBJ2-5, with D possibly being TRBD2 (6 bases). Germline assignment: CDR1 MGHRA and CDR2 YSYEKL. Trimming stripped 1 base from V and 11 bases from J, with 17 bases between. The CDR3 spans 14 residues. The CDR3 DNA follows: TGCGCCAGCAGCCAAGTTTTCACCCCGGGAGAGCAGTACTTC. Translated: CASSQVFTPGEQYF.

The rearrangement links TRBV19 to TRBJ2-3, with D perhaps matching TRBD2 (5 bases). The CDR3 totals 15 residues. Trimming cost V 4 bases and J 4 bases, with 15 bases left between them. Germline assignment: CDR1 LNHDA and CDR2 SQIVND (reference sequence). CDR3 amino acids: CASSNRAIGADTQYF. The CDR3 DNA follows: TGTGCCAGTAGTAATCGGGCCATCGGGGCAGATACGCAGTATTTT.

The table lists this clone with a few counts. The rearrangement joins TRBV9 to TRBJ2-1, with 7 bases matching TRBD2. Unmatched junction bases numbered 22, after V lost 0 bases and J lost 7 bases. Germline V gene lookup returns CDR1 SGDLS and CDR2 YYNGEE. This CDR3 contains 20 residues. In nucleotides, the CDR3 is TGTGCCAGCAGCGTAGCACTCCGGGGGAGGGCTAGCGGAGGGTATAATGAGCAGTTCTTC. It specifies CASSVALRGRASGGYNEQFF.

The CDR3 sequence is CASAGGETQYF. As DNA, the CDR3 is TGTGCCAGCGCAGGGGGGGAGACCCAGTACTTC. The chain joins TRBV6-1 to TRBJ2-5; the D gene is possibly TRBD1 (7 bases). Germline V gene sequence: CDR1 MNHNS, CDR2 SASEGT. The CDR3 consists of 11 residues. V dropped 8 bases and J dropped 5 bases, with 9 bases sitting between them.